The sequence of this T cell receptor beta chain was determined in a study of regulatory T cells in long-lasting Graves disease. Study results and limitations: Favored usage of TRBV28, TRBJ1-2 and TRBJ2-5 was recorded in persistent disease.

This clonotype was seen many times. The antigen remains undetermined. The time point was: newly diagnosed GD, antithyroid drugs for less than 3 months. Extracted RNA from PBMCs served as the source of the TCR library. This CDR3 has 12 residues. V was cut by 4 bases and J by 10 bases, with 12 bases left in between. Germline V gives CDR1 SGHRS, CDR2 YFSETQ. The authors built TCR beta libraries using iRepertoire HTBI primers and Arm-PCR of CDR3 regions. TCRdb independently ran MiXCR on the multiplex PCR reads; one entry per CDR3 protein. The sample contains a few hundred thousand distinct CDR3 sequences, about 13% of which appear only once. The same sample was also used in a study of T cells in Graves' hyperthyroidism and ophthalmopathy. That publication notes: Stable hyperthyroidism and ophthalmopathy were separated using 13 V-J signatures.

The sequencing used peripheral blood mononuclear cells (PBMCs), collected at new diagnosis, from a patient treated with antithyroid drugs. The chain recombines TRBV5-1 with TRBJ2-1; unclear D gene. This TCR derives from a man aged 25-45 years with Graves disease. In nucleotides, the CDR3 is TGCGCCAGCAGCGTGTCCAGTGGCGAGCAGTTCTTC. This gives the protein CASSVSSGEQFF.